Listed here are 29 T cell receptor beta chains from one sample, sequenced in a study of T cell responses to AZD1222 COVID-19 vaccine. Profiling relied on immunoSEQ multiplex PCR, and the TCRdb table lists in-frame clones only, not all of them. The data show tens of thousands of clones, about 92% seen once. The sample in question was peripheral blood, obtained 28 days after the second AZD1222 dose. The receptors here all came from an adult who received the AZD1222 COVID-19 vaccine.

The rearrangement joins TRBV15 to TRBJ2-1, with 9 nucleotides matching TRBD2. Trimming at V came to 0 bases and at J to 3 bases, leaving 3 bases not matched to a gene. The CDR3 is 16 residues long. In germline, CDR1 is LNHNV, CDR2 YYDKDF (reference sequence). DNA of the CDR3: TGTGCCACCAGCAGAGAACCAGCGGGGGGCTACAATGAGCAGTTCTTC. Its protein product is CATSREPAGGYNEQFF. Full variable domain (remainder filled in from reference TRBV15 and TRBJ2-1): DAMVIQNPRYQVTQFGKPVTLSCSQTLNHNVMYWYQQKSSQAPKLLFHYYDKDFNNEADTPDNFQSRRPNTSFCFLDIRSPGLGDTAMYLCATSREPAGGYNEQFFGPGTRLTVL.

The rearrangement uses TRBV5-1 and TRBJ1-2; TRBD1 aligns across 11 bases. This CDR3 has 14 amino acids. Germline lookup yields CDR1 SGHRS and CDR2 YFSETQ. V was pared by 6 bases and J by 4 bases, with 5 bases of the junction left unmatched. DNA of the CDR3: TGCGCCAGCACGGGGACAGGGGGTCTCTATGGCTACACCTTC. This encodes CASTGTGGLYGYTF.

The V and J genes are TRBV3-1 (or the pseudogene TRBV3-2) and TRBJ1-3; weak D call: TRBD1 (5 bases). Trimming took 1 base from V and 4 from J, leaving 14 bases between them. Per the germline V gene, CDR1 is LGHDT and CDR2 is YNNKEL (reference sequence). The CDR3 extends over 16 amino acids. The CDR3 DNA reads TGTGCCAGCAGCCAAGGGAGGGACTATCGGGGAAACACCATATATTTT. The encoded protein is CASSQGRDYRGNTIYF.

The chain joins TRBV15 to TRBJ1-2; TRBD1 matches 9 bases. The CDR3 covers 14 residues. The junction had 8 bases not matched to a gene; V was cut back by 5 bases and J by 7 bases. Germline V gene lookup returns CDR1 LNHNV and CDR2 YYDKDF (reference sequence). In DNA, the CDR3 is TGTGCCACCAGCCGGGACAGGGAAATCGCTGGCTACACCTTC. The encoded protein is CATSRDREIAGYTF.

The CDR3 DNA follows: TGTGCCAGCAGCTTAGCGTATAGGGGTATACATCAGCCCCAGCATTTT. Translation gives CASSLAYRGIHQPQHF. The gene calls are TRBV7-8 and TRBJ1-5; D is possibly TRBD1 (5 bases). The CDR3 consists of 16 residues. CDR1 SGHVS and CDR2 FQNEAQ come from the germline V gene. The V end was cut by 0 bases, the J end by 5 bases, with 14 bases between.

The chain carries TRBV19 and TRBJ2-7, with D perhaps TRBD1 (7 bases). CDR3 length: 15 amino acids. The V and J ends lost 9 bases and 0 bases respectively, with 18 bases between them. Germline V lookup: CDR1 LNHDA, CDR2 SQIVND (reference sequence). CDR3 protein: CASDLGGGNSYEQYF. DNA for the CDR3: TGTGCCAGCGACTTAGGGGGCGGGAACTCCTACGAGCAGTACTTC.

The chain employs TRBV29-1 and TRBJ1-5; no reliable D call. The V gene's germline CDR1 is SQVTM and CDR2 ANQGSEA. CDR3 length: 13 residues. The V gene lost 4 bases and the J gene lost 1 base, with 8 bases spanning the gap. The CDR3 sequence: CSVGLTSNQPQHF. CDR3 DNA: TGCAGCGTTGGTCTGACGAGCAATCAGCCCCAGCATTTT.

The chain carries TRBV14 and TRBJ2-1; D call uncertain. The CDR3 loop spans 16 amino acids. Trimming removed 1 base from V and 6 bases from J, with 16 bases in between. Germline CDR1 SGHDN, CDR2 FVKESK. DNA of the CDR3: TGTGCCAGCAGCCAAGGAAAAATTGGGCTCCGCAATGAGCAGTTCTTC. Translation gives CASSQGKIGLRNEQFF.

The rearrangement links TRBV4-1 to TRBJ1-6, with D tentatively TRBD1 (5 bases). The CDR3 runs to 17 residues. V was trimmed by 1 base and J by 7 bases, leaving 17 bases between them. CDR1 is MGHRA and CDR2 is YSYEKL in the germline V gene. The CDR3: CASSQGWGGVANSPLHF. CDR3 coding DNA: TGCGCCAGCAGCCAAGGATGGGGAGGGGTGGCAAATTCACCCCTCCACTTT.

V usage is TRBV12-3 or TRBV12-4 and J usage is TRBJ2-1; tentative D call: TRBD1 (6 bases). V gave up 3 bases and J gave up 11 bases, with 14 bases separating them. The CDR3 has 13 residues. CDR3 sequence (DNA): TGTGCCAGCAGTTTGAACCGCAGGGGACAGCAGTTCTTC. This gives the protein CASSLNRRGQQFF.

The chain couples TRBV19 to TRBJ2-7, with D possibly matching TRBD1 (6 bases). With 5 bases removed from V and 1 base from J, the gap between germline ends came to 15 bases. Germline V gene lookup returns CDR1 LNHDA and CDR2 SQIVND (reference sequence). This CDR3 contains 15 residues. The CDR3 loop is CASSAGQISSYEQYF. For the CDR3, the DNA is TGTGCCAGTAGTGCCGGACAGATTAGTTCCTACGAGCAGTACTTC.

This rearrangement joins TRBV20-1 to TRBJ1-1; D is unclear. Per germline, CDR1 DFQATT and CDR2 SNEGSKA (reference sequence). The CDR3 is 15 amino acids. Trimming shortened V by 3 bases and J by 5 bases, and 19 bases separated the two germline ends. In nucleotides, the CDR3 is TGCAGTGCTAGTAAGAGTATTGGCTTGGGAACTGAAGCTTTCTTT. Residues: CSASKSIGLGTEAFF.

This chain connects TRBV4-3 to TRBJ2-2; 10 bases map to TRBD2. With 4 bases clipped from V and 4 bases from J, the junction kept 6 bases outside the gene matches. CDR1 and CDR2 (germline): LGHNA, YSLEER. This CDR3 comprises 16 residues. Written as DNA, the CDR3 is TGCGCCAGCAGCCGAGAAGCGGGGGGGCTCACCGGGGAGCTGTTTTTT. Protein: CASSREAGGLTGELFF.

The J gene is TRBJ1-1, the V gene TRBV14; 8 nucleotides align to TRBD1. Unmatched junction bases numbered 8, after V lost 4 bases and J lost 4 bases. The germline V gene has CDR1 SGHDN and CDR2 FVKESK. This CDR3 has 15 residues. The DNA of the CDR3 is TGTGCCAGCAGCCTTAGGACAGGGCGTCGCACTGAAGCTTTCTTT. This encodes CASSLRTGRRTEAFF.

This chain links TRBV7-8 with TRBJ1-1, with D tentatively TRBD1 (6 bases). Trimming took off 1 base at V and 6 bases at J, with 12 bases between the two ends. The CDR3 runs 14 residues. Germline V gene lookup returns CDR1 SGHVS and CDR2 FQNEAQ. The CDR3 loop is CASSLGTGSAEAFF. CDR3 bases: TGTGCCAGCAGCTTAGGTACAGGGAGCGCTGAAGCTTTCTTT. Full variable domain (missing parts from reference TRBV7-8 and TRBJ1-1): GAGVSQSPRYKVAKRGQDVALRCDPISGHVSLFWYQQALGQGPEFLTYFQNEAQLDKSGLPSDRFFAERPEGSVSTLKIQRTQQEDSAVYLCASSLGTGSAEAFFGQGTRLTVV.

The gene calls are TRBV9 and TRBJ2-1, with 9 positions matching TRBD2. The CDR3 loop spans 16 amino acids. V shed 0 bases and J 3 bases; nucleotides not matched to a gene: 4. Germline assignment: CDR1 SGDLS and CDR2 YYNGEE. The CDR3 nucleotides are TGTGCCAGCAGCGTAGTAGGCGGGGGGGGCTACAATGAGCAGTTCTTC. Protein: CASSVVGGGGYNEQFF.

The V gene is TRBV7-9, the J gene TRBJ1-1; 8 nucleotides match TRBD1. The CDR3 consists of 15 residues. In germline, CDR1 is SEHNR, CDR2 FQNEAQ (reference sequence). J was trimmed by 1 base and V by 5 bases; bases with no gene match: 6. In DNA form, the CDR3 reads TGTGCCAGCAGCGCAGAAGGGACAGGGAACACTGAAGCTTTCTTT. Its protein is CASSAEGTGNTEAFF. Based on the CDR3 plus reference TRBV7-9 and TRBJ1-1, the full variable domain is DTGVSQNPRHKITKRGQNVTFRCDPISEHNRLYWYRQTLGQGPEFLTYFQNEAQLEKSRLLSDRFSAERPKGSFSTLEIQRTEQGDSAMYLCASSAEGTGNTEAFFGQGTRLTVV.

A few counts support this clone. The genes are TRBV7-2 and TRBJ1-2; D might be TRBD1 (6 bases). The CDR3 is made up of 14 amino acids. CDR1 SGHTA and CDR2 FQGNSA come from the germline V gene. Deletions cut 5 bases from V and 5 bases from J, with 15 bases between. The CDR3 region is CASSVNRVGYGYTF. CDR3 nucleotide sequence: TGTGCCAGCAGCGTGAACAGGGTCGGGTATGGCTACACCTTC.

The gene calls are TRBV10-3 and TRBJ1-5; D not resolved. V lost 3 bases and J lost 3, with 9 bases in between. The CDR3 length is 14 residues. Per germline, CDR1 ENHRY and CDR2 SYGVKD. For the CDR3, the DNA is TGTGCCATCAGTGATTCTGGGGACAATCAGCCCCAGCATTTT. Its protein is CAISDSGDNQPQHF.

V gene TRBV4-3 combines with J gene TRBJ1-5, with unresolved D. This CDR3 spans 12 amino acids. V lost 9 bases and J lost 2, with 8 bases in between. CDR1 LGHNA and CDR2 YSLEER come from the germline V gene. The CDR3 is CARRVGNQPQHF. The CDR3 nucleotides read TGCGCCAGGCGGGTGGGCAATCAGCCCCAGCATTTT.

J is TRBJ1-2 and V is TRBV6-5; D unclear. V lost 3 bases to trimming and J lost 4 bases, with 18 bases between them. This CDR3 contains 16 residues. Germline assignment: CDR1 MNHEY and CDR2 SVGAGI. The CDR3 bases are TGTGCCAGCAGTTATTATGGGGTATCGTTAAGCTATGGCTACACCTTC. This gives the protein CASSYYGVSLSYGYTF.

The chain couples TRBV6-5 to TRBJ2-5, with 7 bases identical to TRBD1. Germline V gene lookup returns CDR1 MNHEY and CDR2 SVGAGI. The CDR3 has 16 amino acids. After removal of 4 bases from V and 4 bases from J, the junction contained 12 bases not matched to a gene. The DNA for the CDR3 is TGTGCCAGCAGTTCTAGAACAGGGGCCTGGGGAGAGACCCAGTACTTC. As protein: CASSSRTGAWGETQYF.

The chain employs TRBV4-3 and TRBJ2-7, with 9 bases lining up with TRBD1. The germline gives CDR1 LGHNA, CDR2 YSLEER. V lost 6 bases to trimming and J lost 6 bases; unmatched junction nucleotides: 15. The CDR3 runs 16 residues. In DNA form, the CDR3 reads TGCGCCAGCAGTCGTACCCTGGGACAGGGTGGGGGCGAGCAGTACTTC. Its protein product is CASSRTLGQGGGEQYF.

The genes are TRBV7-2 and TRBJ1-4, with unresolved D. From germline, CDR1 is SGHTA and CDR2 FQGNSA. The V end lost 2 bases, the J end lost 2 bases, and 6 bases lay between the germline ends. The CDR3 spans 14 residues. In DNA, the CDR3 is TGTGCCAGCAGCTTAAGTGGGACTAATGAAAAACTGTTTTTT. As protein: CASSLSGTNEKLFF.

The chain uses TRBV7-9 and TRBJ1-2; D is uncertain. The V and J ends lost 5 bases and 5 bases respectively, with 18 bases between them. The germline V gene has CDR1 SEHNR and CDR2 FQNEAQ (reference sequence). CDR3 length equals 15 residues. CDR3 sequence reads: CASSPNLNRGYGYTF. In DNA, the CDR3 is TGTGCCAGCAGCCCGAATCTAAACCGAGGGTATGGCTACACCTTC.

The rearrangement uses TRBV2 and TRBJ1-1; TRBD1 matches at 8 bases. This CDR3 spans 12 amino acids. Germline V gene lookup returns CDR1 SNHLY and CDR2 FYNNEI. The V segment lost 9 bases and the J segment 0 bases; nucleotides outside the gene matches: 0. The CDR3, as DNA: TGTGCCAGGGACAGGGTGAACACTGAAGCTTTCTTT. This codes for CARDRVNTEAFF. The full variable domain, completed using reference TRBV2 and TRBJ1-1, is EPEVTQTPSHQVTQMGQEVILRCVPISNHLYFYWYRQILGQKVEFLVSFYNNEISEKSEIFDDQFSVERPDGSNFTLKIRSTKLEDSAMYFCARDRVNTEAFFGQGTRLTVV.

This chain uses TRBV19 with TRBJ1-5; no clear D gene. V dropped 7 bases and J dropped 2 bases, with 12 bases sitting between them. Germline CDR1 and CDR2: LNHDA and SQIVND (reference sequence). The CDR3 is made up of 14 amino acids. DNA for the CDR3: TGTGCCAGTAAGGATGGAATGGGCAATCAGCCCCAGCATTTT. Residues: CASKDGMGNQPQHF. Looking up the rest from reference TRBV19 and TRBJ1-5 gives the full variable domain: DGGITQSPKYLFRKEGQNVTLSCEQNLNHDAMYWYRQDPGQGLRLIYYSQIVNDFQKGDIAEGYSVSREKKESFPLTVTSAQKNPTAFYLCASKDGMGNQPQHFGDGTRLSIL.

The count of this clone is one. The chain employs TRBV9 and TRBJ1-3; D ambiguous. Germline loops: CDR1 SGDLS, CDR2 YYNGEE. V gave up 4 bases and J gave up 1 base, with 24 bases separating them. The CDR3 is 19 amino acids. CDR3 protein: CASSFSSRSGIGSGNTIYF. The CDR3 nucleotides are TGTGCCAGCAGCTTCTCCTCCCGGTCTGGGATAGGTTCTGGAAACACCATATATTTT. Drawing the rest from reference TRBV9 and TRBJ1-3, the complete variable domain is DSGVTQTPKHLITATGQRVTLRCSPRSGDLSVYWYQQSLDQGLQFLIQYYNGEERAKGNILERFSAQQFPDLHSELNLSSLELGDSALYFCASSFSSRSGIGSGNTIYFGEGSWLTVV.

This rearrangement joins TRBV5-1 to TRBJ1-4; D gene uncertain. This CDR3 comprises 13 residues. Trimming shortened V by 3 bases and J by 5 bases, and 8 bases separated the two germline ends. Germline-derived CDR1 and CDR2 are SGHRS and YFSETQ. The DNA for the CDR3 is TGCGCCAGCAGCTCGGACTTGAATGAAAAACTGTTTTTT. It specifies CASSSDLNEKLFF.